Reported below is one TCR beta chain. What it binds is unknown. The sequenced template was cDNA made from the entire isolated RNA. TCRdb's table, derived via immunoSEQ multiplex PCR, lists solely in-frame clones and lacks some. The sample has more than 300,000 clones; about 15% are singletons. This specimen belongs to a study of beta chain features in type 1 diabetes. In the study overall: The patient and healthy donor groups were comparable for age, gender and cell yields. Examination spanned around 110,000,000 sorted cells from all samples. Study-wide findings and caveats: Using cDNA template may skew counts toward highly expressing activated cells.

CDR1 is LGHNA and CDR2 is YSLEER in the germline V gene. The CDR3 consists of 16 residues. Losses at the gene ends were 3 bases for V and 5 bases for J; bases not matched to a gene: 9. Naive, central memory, regulatory and stem cell-like memory cells within the CD4+ compartment were sorted using CD45RO/CCR7/CD25/CD127/CD95/CD27. The rearrangement joins TRBV4-3 to TRBJ1-2; TRBD1 aligns across 10 bases. This TCR came from a woman aged 18-29 years in good health. The sequenced sample was naive CD4+ T cells from blood. The CDR3: CASSQPSRQGAYGYTF. Here the CDR3 DNA reads TGCGCCAGCAGCCAGCCCTCCCGACAGGGGGCGTATGGCTACACCTTC.